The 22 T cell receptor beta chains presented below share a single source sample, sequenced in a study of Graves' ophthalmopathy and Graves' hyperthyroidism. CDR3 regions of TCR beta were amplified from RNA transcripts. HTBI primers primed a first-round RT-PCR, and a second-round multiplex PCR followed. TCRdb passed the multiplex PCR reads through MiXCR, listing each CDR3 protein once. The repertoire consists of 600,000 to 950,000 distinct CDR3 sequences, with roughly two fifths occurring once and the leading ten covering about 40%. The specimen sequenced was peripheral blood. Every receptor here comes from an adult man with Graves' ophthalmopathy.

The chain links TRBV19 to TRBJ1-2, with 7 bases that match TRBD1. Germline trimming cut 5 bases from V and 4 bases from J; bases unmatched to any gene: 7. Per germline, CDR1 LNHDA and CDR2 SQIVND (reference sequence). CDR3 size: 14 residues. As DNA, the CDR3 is TGTGCCAGTAGTCCCCAGGGGGGTGCCTATGGCTACACCTTC. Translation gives CASSPQGGAYGYTF.

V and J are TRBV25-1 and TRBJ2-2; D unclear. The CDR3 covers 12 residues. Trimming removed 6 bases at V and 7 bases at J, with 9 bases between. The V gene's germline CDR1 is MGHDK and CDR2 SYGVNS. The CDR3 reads CASRGRSGELFF. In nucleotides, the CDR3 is TGTGCCAGCAGGGGCAGGAGCGGGGAGCTGTTTTTT.

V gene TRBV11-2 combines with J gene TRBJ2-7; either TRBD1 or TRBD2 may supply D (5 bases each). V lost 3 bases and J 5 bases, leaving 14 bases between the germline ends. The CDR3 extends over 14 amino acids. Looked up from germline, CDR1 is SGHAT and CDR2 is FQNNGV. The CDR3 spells CASSLGTALNEQYF. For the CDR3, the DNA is TGTGCCAGCAGCTTGGGGACCGCCTTGAACGAGCAGTACTTC.

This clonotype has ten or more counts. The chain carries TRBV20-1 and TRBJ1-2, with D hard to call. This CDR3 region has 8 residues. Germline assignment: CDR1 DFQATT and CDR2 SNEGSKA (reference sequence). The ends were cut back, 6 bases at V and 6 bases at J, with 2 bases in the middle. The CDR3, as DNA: TGCAGTGCCAATGGCTACACCTTC. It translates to CSANGYTF.

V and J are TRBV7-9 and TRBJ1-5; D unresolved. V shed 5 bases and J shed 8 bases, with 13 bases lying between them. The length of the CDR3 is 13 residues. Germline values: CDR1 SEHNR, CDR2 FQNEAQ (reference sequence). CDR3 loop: CASSLLEHEPQHF. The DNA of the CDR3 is TGTGCCAGCAGCCTCCTAGAACATGAGCCCCAGCATTTT. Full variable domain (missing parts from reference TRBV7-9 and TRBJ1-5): DTGVSQNPRHKITKRGQNVTFRCDPISEHNRLYWYRQTLGQGPEFLTYFQNEAQLEKSRLLSDRFSAERPKGSFSTLEIQRTEQGDSAMYLCASSLLEHEPQHFGDGTRLSIL.

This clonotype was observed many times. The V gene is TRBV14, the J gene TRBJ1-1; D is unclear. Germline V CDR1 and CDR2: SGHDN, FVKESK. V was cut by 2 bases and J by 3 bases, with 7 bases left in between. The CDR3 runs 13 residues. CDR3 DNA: TGTGCCAGCAGCCAAAGGGCTTACACTGAAGCTTTCTTT. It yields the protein CASSQRAYTEAFF.

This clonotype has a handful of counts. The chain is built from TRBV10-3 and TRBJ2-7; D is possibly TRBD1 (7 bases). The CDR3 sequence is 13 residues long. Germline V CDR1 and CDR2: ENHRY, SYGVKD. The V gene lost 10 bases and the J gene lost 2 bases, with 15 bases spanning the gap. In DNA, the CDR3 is TGTGCCAGCAGGGGGGACTCCCCCTACGAGCAGTACTTC. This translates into CASRGDSPYEQYF.

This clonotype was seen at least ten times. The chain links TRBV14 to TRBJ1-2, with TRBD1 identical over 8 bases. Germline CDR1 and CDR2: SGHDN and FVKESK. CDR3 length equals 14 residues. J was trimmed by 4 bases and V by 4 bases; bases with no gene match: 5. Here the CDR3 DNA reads TGTGCCAGCAGCCCCCGGGACAGGATCTATGGCTACACCTTC. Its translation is CASSPRDRIYGYTF. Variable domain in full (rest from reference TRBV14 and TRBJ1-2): EAGVTQFPSHSVIEKGQTVTLRCDPISGHDNLYWYRRVMGKEIKFLLHFVKESKQDESGMPNNRFLAERTGGTYSTLKVQPAELEDSGVYFCASSPRDRIYGYTFGSGTRLTVV.

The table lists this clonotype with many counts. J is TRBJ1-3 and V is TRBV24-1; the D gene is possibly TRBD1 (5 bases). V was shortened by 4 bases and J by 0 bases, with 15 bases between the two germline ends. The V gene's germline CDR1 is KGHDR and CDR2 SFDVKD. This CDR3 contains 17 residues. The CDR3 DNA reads TGTGCCACCAGTGACGACGGGACGGCGAACTCTGGAAACACCATATATTTT. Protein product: CATSDDGTANSGNTIYF.

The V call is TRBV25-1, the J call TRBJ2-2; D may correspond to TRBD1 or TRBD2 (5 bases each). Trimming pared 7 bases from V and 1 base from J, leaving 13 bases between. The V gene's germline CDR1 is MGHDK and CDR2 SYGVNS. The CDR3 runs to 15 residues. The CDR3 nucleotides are TGTGCCAGCAAATCGGGGCGGCAGAACACCGGGGAGCTGTTTTTT. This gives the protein CASKSGRQNTGELFF.

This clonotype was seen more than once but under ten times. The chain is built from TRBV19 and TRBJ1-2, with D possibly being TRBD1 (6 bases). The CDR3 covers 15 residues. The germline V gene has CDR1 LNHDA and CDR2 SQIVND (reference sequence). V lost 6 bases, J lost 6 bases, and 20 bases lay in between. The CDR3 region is CASRETRAGADGYTF. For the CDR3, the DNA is TGTGCCAGTAGAGAAACTCGGGCAGGGGCCGATGGCTACACCTTC. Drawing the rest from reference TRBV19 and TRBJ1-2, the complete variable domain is DGGITQSPKYLFRKEGQNVTLSCEQNLNHDAMYWYRQDPGQGLRLIYYSQIVNDFQKGDIAEGYSVSREKKESFPLTVTSAQKNPTAFYLCASRETRAGADGYTFGSGTRLTVV.

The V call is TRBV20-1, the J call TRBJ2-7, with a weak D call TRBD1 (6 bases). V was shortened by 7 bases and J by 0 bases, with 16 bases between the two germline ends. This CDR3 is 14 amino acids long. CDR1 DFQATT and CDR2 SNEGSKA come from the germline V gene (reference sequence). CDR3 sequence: CSVRGQTISYEQYF. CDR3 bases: TGCAGTGTACGAGGACAGACTATCTCCTACGAGCAGTACTTC.

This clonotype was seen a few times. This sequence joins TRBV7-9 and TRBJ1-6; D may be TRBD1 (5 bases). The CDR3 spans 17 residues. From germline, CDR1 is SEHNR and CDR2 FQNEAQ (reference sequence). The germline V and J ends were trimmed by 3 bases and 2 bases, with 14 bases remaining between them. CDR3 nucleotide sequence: TGTGCCAGCAGCTTTGGGACTGGGGTTACCTATAATTCACCCCTCCACTTT. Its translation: CASSFGTGVTYNSPLHF.

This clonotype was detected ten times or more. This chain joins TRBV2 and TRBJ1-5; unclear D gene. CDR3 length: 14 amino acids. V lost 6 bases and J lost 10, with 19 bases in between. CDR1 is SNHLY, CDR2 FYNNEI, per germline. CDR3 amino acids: CASSPDGVGGPQHF. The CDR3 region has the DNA TGTGCCAGCAGCCCGGATGGGGTCGGCGGACCCCAGCATTTT.

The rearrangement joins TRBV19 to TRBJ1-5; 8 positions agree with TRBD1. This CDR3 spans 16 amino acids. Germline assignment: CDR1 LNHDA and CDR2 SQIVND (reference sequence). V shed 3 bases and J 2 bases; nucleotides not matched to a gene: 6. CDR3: CASSIQGAPGNQPQHF. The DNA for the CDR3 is TGTGCCAGTAGTATCCAGGGGGCGCCGGGCAATCAGCCCCAGCATTTT.

Written as DNA, the CDR3 is TGTGCCAGCGGCTTGGGAGGGAACACTGAAGCTTTCTTT. This translates into CASGLGGNTEAFF. The chain combines TRBV12-3 or TRBV12-4 with TRBJ1-1; D gene unclear. This CDR3 has 13 residues. The V end was cut by 8 bases, the J end by 1 base, with 11 bases between.

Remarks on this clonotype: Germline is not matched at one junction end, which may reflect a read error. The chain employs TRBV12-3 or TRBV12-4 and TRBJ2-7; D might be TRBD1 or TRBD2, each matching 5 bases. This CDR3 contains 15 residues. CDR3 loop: CASSQDAVGWGEQYF. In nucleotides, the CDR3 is TGCGCCAGCAGCCAAGACGCCGTGGGGTGGGGGGAGCAGTACTTC.

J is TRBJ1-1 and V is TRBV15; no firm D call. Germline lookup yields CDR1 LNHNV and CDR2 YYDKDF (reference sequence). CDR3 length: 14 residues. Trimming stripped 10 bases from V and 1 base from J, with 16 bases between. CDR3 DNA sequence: TGTGCCAGCAGTTTATCTCGTCCGAACACTGAAGCTTTCTTT. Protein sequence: CASSLSRPNTEAFF.

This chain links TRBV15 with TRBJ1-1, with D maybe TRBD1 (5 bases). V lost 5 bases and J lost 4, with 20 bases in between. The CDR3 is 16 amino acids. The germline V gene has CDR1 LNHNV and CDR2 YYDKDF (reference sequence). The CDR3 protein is CATSVEVVQGGTEAFF. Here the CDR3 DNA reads TGTGCCACCAGCGTTGAAGTCGTCCAGGGTGGCACTGAAGCTTTCTTT.

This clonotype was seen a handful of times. CDR3 coding DNA: TGTGCCAGTAGTATCGATCGGGGCAGCTCCTACGAGCAGTACTTC. Translating gives CASSIDRGSSYEQYF. The chain joins TRBV19 to TRBJ2-7; tentatively, D is TRBD1 or TRBD2 (5 bases each). With 3 bases removed from V and 0 bases from J, the gap between germline ends came to 12 bases. The germline V gene has CDR1 LNHDA and CDR2 SQIVND (reference sequence). CDR3 size: 15 residues.

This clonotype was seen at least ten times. The CDR3 DNA is TGCAGCGTCGGGGGGGCCCACTACGAGCAGTACTTC. This sequence encodes CSVGGAHYEQYF. This rearrangement joins TRBV29-1 to TRBJ2-7; 8 bases line up with TRBD2. The CDR3 is made up of 12 amino acids. Germline assignment: CDR1 SQVTM and CDR2 ANQGSEA. V trimming: 6 bases; J trimming: 3 bases; junction bases outside the gene matches: 4.

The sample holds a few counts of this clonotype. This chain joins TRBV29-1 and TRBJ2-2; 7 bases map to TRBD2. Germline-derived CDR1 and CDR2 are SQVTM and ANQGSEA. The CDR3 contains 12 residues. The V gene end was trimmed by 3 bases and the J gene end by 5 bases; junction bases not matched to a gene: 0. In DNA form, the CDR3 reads TGCAGCGTTGAGGGAGGGACCGGGGAGCTGTTTTTT. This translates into CSVEGGTGELFF.